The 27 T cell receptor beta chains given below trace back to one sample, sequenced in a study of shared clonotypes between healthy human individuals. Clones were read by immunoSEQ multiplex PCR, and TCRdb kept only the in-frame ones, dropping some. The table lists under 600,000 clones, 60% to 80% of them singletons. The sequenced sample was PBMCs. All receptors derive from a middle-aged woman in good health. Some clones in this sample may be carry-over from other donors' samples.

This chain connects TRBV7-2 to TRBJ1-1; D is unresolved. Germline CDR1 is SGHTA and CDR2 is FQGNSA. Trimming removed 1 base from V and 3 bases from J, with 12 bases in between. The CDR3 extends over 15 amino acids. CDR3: CASSLGLVEDTEAFF. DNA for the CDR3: TGTGCCAGCAGCTTAGGTTTGGTAGAGGACACTGAAGCTTTCTTT.

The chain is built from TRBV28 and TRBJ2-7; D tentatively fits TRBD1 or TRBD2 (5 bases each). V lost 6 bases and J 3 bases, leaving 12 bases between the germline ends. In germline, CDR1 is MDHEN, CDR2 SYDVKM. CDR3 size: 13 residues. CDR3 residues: CASSSGAVYEQYF. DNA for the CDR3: TGTGCCAGCAGCTCCGGGGCTGTCTACGAGCAGTACTTC.

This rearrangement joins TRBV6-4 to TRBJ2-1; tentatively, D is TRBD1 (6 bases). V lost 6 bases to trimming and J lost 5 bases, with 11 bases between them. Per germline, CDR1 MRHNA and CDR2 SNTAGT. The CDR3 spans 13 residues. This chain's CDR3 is CASSQGTHNEQFF. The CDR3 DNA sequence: TGTGCCAGCAGCCAAGGGACACACAATGAGCAGTTCTTC.

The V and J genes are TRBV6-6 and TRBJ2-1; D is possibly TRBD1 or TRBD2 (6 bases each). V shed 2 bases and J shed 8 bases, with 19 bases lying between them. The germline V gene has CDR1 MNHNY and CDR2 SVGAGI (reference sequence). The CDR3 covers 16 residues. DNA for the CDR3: TGTGCCAGCAGTTACCCAATACAGGGAGGCGGTGATGAGCAGTTCTTC. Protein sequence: CASSYPIQGGGDEQFF.

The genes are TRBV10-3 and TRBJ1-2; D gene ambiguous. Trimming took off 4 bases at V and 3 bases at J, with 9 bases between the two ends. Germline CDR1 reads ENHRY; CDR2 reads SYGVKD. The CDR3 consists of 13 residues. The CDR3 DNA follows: TGTGCCATCAGTGCTGAGGGTGACTATGGCTACACCTTC. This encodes CAISAEGDYGYTF.

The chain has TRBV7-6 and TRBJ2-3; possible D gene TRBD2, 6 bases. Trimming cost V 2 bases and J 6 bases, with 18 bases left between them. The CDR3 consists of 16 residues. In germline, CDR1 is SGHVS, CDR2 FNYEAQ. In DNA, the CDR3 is TGTGCCAGCAGCTTAACCTATAGCGGCGGCCGGGATACGCAGTATTTT. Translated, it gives CASSLTYSGGRDTQYF. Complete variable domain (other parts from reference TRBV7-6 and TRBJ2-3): GAGVSQSPRYKVTKRGQDVALRCDPISGHVSLYWYRQALGQGPEFLTYFNYEAQQDKSGLPNDRFSAERPEGSISTLTIQRTEQRDSAMYRCASSLTYSGGRDTQYFGPGTRLTVL.

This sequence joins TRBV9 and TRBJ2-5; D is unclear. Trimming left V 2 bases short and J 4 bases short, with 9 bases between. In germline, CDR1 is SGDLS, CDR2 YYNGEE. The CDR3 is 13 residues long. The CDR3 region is CASSVAPGETQYF. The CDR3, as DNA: TGTGCCAGCAGCGTTGCCCCGGGAGAGACCCAGTACTTC.

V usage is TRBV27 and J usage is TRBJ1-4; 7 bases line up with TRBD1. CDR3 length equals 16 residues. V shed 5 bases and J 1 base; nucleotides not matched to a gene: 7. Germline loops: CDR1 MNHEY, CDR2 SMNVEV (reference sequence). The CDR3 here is CASSQNRGETNEKLFF. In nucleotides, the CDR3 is TGTGCCAGCAGTCAAAACAGGGGAGAAACTAATGAAAAACTGTTTTTT.

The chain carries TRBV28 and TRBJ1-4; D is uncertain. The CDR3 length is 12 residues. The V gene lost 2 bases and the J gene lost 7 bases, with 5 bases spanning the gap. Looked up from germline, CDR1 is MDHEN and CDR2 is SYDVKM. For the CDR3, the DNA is TGTGCCAGCAGTTTAGTACGTGAAAAACTGTTTTTT. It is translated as CASSLVREKLFF.

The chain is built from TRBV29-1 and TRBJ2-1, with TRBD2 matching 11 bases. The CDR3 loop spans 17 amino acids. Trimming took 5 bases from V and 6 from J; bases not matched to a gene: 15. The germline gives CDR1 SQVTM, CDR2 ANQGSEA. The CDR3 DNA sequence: TGCAGCGTTTCTCCTCTTCGTGGTAGCGGGAGGGCCAATGAGCAGTTCTTC. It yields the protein CSVSPLRGSGRANEQFF.

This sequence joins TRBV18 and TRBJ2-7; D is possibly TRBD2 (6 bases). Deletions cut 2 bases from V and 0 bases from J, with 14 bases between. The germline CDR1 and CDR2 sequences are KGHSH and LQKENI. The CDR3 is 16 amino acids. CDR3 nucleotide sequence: TGTGCCAGCTCACCAGGAGGGACGGGAAGCTCCTACGAGCAGTACTTC. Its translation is CASSPGGTGSSYEQYF. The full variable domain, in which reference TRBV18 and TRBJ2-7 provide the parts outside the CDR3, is NAGVMQNPRHLVRRRGQEARLRCSPMKGHSHVYWYRQLPEEGLKFMVYLQKENIIDESGMPKERFSAEFPKEGPSILRIQQVVRGDSAAYFCASSPGGTGSSYEQYFGPGTRLTVT.

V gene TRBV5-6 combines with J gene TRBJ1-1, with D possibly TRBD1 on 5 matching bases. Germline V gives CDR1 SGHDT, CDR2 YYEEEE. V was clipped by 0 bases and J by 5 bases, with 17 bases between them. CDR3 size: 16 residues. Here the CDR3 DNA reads TGTGCCAGCAGCTTGGGATTGGGGCTGAGGGATACTGAAGCTTTCTTT. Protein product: CASSLGLGLRDTEAFF.

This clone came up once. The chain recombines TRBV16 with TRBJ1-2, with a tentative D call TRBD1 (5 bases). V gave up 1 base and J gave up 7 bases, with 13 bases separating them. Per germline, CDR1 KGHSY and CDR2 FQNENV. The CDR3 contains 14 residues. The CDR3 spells CASSQFLQEAGYTF. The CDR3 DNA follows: TGTGCCAGCAGCCAATTTCTACAGGAGGCTGGCTACACCTTC. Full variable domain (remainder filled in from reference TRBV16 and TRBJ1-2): GEEVAQTPKHLVRGEGQKAKLYCAPIKGHSYVFWYQQVLKNEFKFLISFQNENVFDETGMPKERFSAKCLPNSPCSLEIQATKLEDSAVYFCASSQFLQEAGYTFGSGTRLTVV.

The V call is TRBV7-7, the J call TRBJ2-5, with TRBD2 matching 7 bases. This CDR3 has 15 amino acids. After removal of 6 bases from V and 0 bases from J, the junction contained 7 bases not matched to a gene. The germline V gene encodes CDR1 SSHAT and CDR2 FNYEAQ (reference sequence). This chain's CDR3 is CASSIREAHQETQYF. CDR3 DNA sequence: TGTGCCAGCAGTATCCGGGAGGCCCACCAAGAGACCCAGTACTTC. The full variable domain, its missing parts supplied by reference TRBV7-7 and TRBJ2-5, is GAGVSQSPRYKVTKRGQDVTLRCDPISSHATLYWYQQALGQGPEFLTYFNYEAQPDKSGLPSDRFSAERPEGSISTLTIQRTEQRDSAMYRCASSIREAHQETQYFGPGTRLLVL.

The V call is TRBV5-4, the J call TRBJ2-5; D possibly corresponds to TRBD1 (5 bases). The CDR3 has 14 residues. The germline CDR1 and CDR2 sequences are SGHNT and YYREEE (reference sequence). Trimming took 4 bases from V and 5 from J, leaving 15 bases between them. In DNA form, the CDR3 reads TGTGCCAGCAGCCCTGGGCAGGGCCAGGAGACCCAGTACTTC. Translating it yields CASSPGQGQETQYF.

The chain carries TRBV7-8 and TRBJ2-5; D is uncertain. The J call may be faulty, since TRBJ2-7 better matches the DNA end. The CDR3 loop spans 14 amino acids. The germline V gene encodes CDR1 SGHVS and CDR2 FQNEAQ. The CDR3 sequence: CASRSSRAHYEQYF. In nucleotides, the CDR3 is TGTGCCAGCAGAAGCAGCCGGGCTCACTACGAGCAGTACTTC.

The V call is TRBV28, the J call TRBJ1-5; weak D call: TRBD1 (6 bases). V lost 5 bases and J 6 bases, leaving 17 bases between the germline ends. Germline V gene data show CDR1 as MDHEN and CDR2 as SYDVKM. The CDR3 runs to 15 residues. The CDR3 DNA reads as TGTGCCAGCAGTACCGGGCTAAGGGGGTCTCAGCCCCAGCATTTT. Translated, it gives CASSTGLRGSQPQHF.

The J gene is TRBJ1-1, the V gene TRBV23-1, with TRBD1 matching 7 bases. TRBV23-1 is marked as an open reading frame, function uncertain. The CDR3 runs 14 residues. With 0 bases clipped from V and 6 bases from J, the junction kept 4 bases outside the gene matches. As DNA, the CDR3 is TGCGCCAGCAGTCAATCGAGGGGGCTGGCTGAAGCTTTCTTT. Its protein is CASSQSRGLAEAFF.

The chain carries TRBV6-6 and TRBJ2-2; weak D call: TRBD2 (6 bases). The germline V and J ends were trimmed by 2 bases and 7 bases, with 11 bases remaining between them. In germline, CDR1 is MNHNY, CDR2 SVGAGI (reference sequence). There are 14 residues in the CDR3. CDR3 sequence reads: CASSYGRWDGELFF. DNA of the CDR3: TGTGCCAGCAGTTACGGGAGGTGGGACGGGGAGCTGTTTTTT.

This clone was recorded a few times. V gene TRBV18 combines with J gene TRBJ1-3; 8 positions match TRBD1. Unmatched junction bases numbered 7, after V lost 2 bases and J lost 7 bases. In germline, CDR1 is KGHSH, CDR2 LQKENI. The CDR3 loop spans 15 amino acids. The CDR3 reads CASSPGQGGLNTIYF. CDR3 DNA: TGTGCCAGCTCACCAGGACAGGGTGGGCTTAACACCATATATTTT.

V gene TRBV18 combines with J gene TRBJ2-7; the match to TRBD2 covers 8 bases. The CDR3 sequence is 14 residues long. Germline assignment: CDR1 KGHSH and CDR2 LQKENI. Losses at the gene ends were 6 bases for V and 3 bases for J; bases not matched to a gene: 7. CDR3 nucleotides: TGTGCCAGCTCGTATAGCGGGAATCTCTACGAGCAGTACTTC. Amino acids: CASSYSGNLYEQYF.

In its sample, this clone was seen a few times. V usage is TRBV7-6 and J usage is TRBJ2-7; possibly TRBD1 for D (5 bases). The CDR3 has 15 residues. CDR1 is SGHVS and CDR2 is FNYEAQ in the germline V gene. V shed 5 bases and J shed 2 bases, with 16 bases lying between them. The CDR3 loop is CASSQRPTGAYEQYF. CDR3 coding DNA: TGTGCCAGCAGCCAAAGACCAACAGGAGCCTACGAGCAGTACTTC. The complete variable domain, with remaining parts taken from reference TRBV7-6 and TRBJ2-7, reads GAGVSQSPRYKVTKRGQDVALRCDPISGHVSLYWYRQALGQGPEFLTYFNYEAQQDKSGLPNDRFSAERPEGSISTLTIQRTEQRDSAMYRCASSQRPTGAYEQYFGPGTRLTVT.

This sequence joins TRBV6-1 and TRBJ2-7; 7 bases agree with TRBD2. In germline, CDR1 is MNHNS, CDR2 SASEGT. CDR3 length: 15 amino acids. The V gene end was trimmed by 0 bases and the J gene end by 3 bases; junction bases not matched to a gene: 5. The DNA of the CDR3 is TGTGCCAGCAGTGAAGCGGGAGGGATTATCTACGAGCAGTACTTC. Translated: CASSEAGGIIYEQYF.

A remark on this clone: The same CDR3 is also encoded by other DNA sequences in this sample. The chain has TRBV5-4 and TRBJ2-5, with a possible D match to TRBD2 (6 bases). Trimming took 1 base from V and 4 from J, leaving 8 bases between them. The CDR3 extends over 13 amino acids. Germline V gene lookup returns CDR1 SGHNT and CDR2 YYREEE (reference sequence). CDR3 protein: CASSLRRGETQYF. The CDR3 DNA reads TGTGCCAGCAGCTTGAGGAGGGGAGAGACCCAGTACTTC.

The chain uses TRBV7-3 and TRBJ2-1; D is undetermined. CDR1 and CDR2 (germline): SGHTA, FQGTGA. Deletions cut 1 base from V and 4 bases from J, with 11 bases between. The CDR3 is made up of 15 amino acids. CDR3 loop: CASSLISSEYNEQFF. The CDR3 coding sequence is TGTGCCAGCAGCTTAATCAGTTCTGAGTACAATGAGCAGTTCTTC.

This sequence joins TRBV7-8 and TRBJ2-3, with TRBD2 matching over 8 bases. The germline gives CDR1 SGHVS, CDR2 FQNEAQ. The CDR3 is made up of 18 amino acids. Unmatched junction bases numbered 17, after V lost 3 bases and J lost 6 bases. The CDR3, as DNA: TGTGCCAGCAGCTTGGCCGGGGGGAGCGGGAGATTGTTGGATACGCAGTATTTT. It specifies CASSLAGGSGRLLDTQYF.

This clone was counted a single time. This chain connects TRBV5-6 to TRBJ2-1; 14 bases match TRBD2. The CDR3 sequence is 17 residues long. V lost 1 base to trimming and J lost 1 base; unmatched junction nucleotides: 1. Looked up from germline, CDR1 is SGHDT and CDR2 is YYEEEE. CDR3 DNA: TGTGCCAGCAGCTTGAGACTAGCGGGAGGGTCCTACAATGAGCAGTTCTTC. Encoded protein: CASSLRLAGGSYNEQFF.